Only a few counts were recorded for the clone carrying this TCR beta chain. The antigen remains unidentified. The V gene's germline CDR1 is SGHRS and CDR2 YFSETQ. Losses at the gene ends were 0 bases for V and 6 bases for J; bases not matched to a gene: 10. This CDR3 spans 16 amino acids. This specimen comes from a study of CD8+CD57+ T cells in acquired aplastic anemia. Study as a whole: The average for DNA from sorted CD4+ and CD8+ cells was roughly 3 ug. Points from the study as a whole: It was found that fewer than 35 CD8+ CDR3 sequences were shared between patients and controls.

Selection for sequencing was limited to patients who had shown CD8+CD57+ cell expansion by flow cytometry. Genomic DNA was employed as the template in profiling TCR beta VDJ and CDR3. MiXCR, run by TCRdb on the reads, gives a single entry per CDR3 protein. The sample records 150,000 to 200,000 distinct CDR3 sequences, 47% being singletons. The sample comprised sorted CD4+, CD8+, or CD8+CD57+ T cells (not recorded which) from PBMCs. This chain joins TRBV5-1 and TRBJ2-3, with TRBD2 identical over 7 bases. This TCR came from a human donor with aplastic anemia. CDR3 loop: CASSLGAGDSADTQYF. CDR3 nucleotides: TGCGCCAGCAGCTTGGGGGCGGGAGATTCGGCGGATACGCAGTATTTT. The full variable domain, completed using reference TRBV5-1 and TRBJ2-3, is KAGVTQTPRYLIKTRGQQVTLSCSPISGHRSVSWYQQTPGQGLQFLFEYFSETQRNKGNFPGRFSGRQFSNSRSEMNVSTLELGDSALYLCASSLGAGDSADTQYFGPGTRLTVL.